This TCR beta chain was sequenced during a study of metastatic and nonmetastatic thyroid tumors. In the study overall: Repertoires of blood and of tissue (tumor or nodule) from malignant and benign thyroid patients were compared. Findings of the study overall: Significantly higher TCR beta diversity was reportedly seen in malignant thyroid tumors than benign nodules, in blood and tumor.

In the study's own analysis: Clinicopathological groups of papillary thyroid cancer showed CDR3 differences that were used to build a distant-metastasis classifier. TCRdb reassembled clones from the PCR reads with MiXCR. The V and J calls were not made by the authors but by TCRdb's processing. The table has roughly 34,000 clones, approximately 15% seen once; the top ten hold under 20%. This clone occurred many times. Antigen unknown. No patient received treatment before thyroid surgery. Germline V gives CDR1 SGHRS, CDR2 YFSETQ. The V end was cut by 4 bases, the J end by 0 bases, with 7 bases between. The CDR3 loop spans 14 amino acids.

The chain joins TRBV5-1 to TRBJ1-4; D not resolved. The specimen sequenced was blood. The sequence was collected from a male donor with papillary thyroid cancer or a benign thyroid nodule (not recorded which). Some clones in this sample may be carry-over from other donors' samples. The CDR3 DNA sequence: TGCGCCAGCAGCGAGTCCGCAACTAATGAAAAACTGTTTTTT. Translating gives CASSESATNEKLFF.